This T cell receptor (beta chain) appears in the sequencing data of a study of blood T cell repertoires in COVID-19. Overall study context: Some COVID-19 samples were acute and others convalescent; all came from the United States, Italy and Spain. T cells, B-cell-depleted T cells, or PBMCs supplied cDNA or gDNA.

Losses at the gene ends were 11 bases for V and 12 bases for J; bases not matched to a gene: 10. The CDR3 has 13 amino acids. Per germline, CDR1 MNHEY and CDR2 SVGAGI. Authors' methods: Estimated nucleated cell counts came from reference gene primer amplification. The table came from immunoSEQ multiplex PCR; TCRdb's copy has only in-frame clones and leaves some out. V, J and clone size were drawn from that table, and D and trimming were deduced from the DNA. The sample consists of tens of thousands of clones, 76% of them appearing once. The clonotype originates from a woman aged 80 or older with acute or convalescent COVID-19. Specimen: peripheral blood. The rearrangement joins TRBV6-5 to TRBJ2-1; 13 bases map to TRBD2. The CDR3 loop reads CAGGLAGANRQFF. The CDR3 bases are TGTGCCGGAGGACTAGCGGGGGCCAATCGGCAGTTCTTC.